This T cell receptor (beta chain) was recovered during a study of T cell responses to AZD1222 COVID-19 vaccine. The study's findings and limits: Targets within unmutated variant regions were reportedly found for nearly half of spike-specific TCRs. A rise in Spike-specific TCR breadth and depth followed two AZD1222 doses.

Germline values: CDR1 LNHDA, CDR2 SQIVND (reference sequence). V gave up 3 bases and J gave up 1 base; unmatched junction bases: 10. This CDR3 spans 19 amino acids. In regard to this clone: What it binds is unknown.

Method: immunoSEQ multiplex PCR; TCRdb's copy keeps in-frame clones and lacks some. Here the sample spans 150,000 to 200,000 clones, over 75% being singletons. This chain connects TRBV19 to TRBJ2-1; 12 bases line up with TRBD2. The input for sequencing was peripheral blood, taken on day 0 of AZD1222 vaccination. The receptor comes from an adult in good health. The DNA of the CDR3 is TGTGCCAGTAGTATGGAACTAGCGGGGGGTCTTGGGTCCTACAATGAGCAGTTCTTC. Translated, it gives CASSMELAGGLGSYNEQFF.